The T cell receptor beta chain under discussion was sequenced for a study of post-analysis software for immune sequencing data. General study points: A significant reduction in normalized Chao1 diversity was observed in multiple sclerosis patients versus controls. Among 5 or 6 TRBV segments more frequent in patients than controls were TRBV5-6, TRBV5-1 and TRBV20-1.

From germline, CDR1 is MNHEY and CDR2 SMNVEV (reference sequence). V lost 6 bases to trimming and J lost 7 bases; unmatched junction nucleotides: 14. CDR3 length: 16 residues. Turning to this clonotype: The antigen is undetermined.

Carried by the TCR beta cDNA libraries were unique molecular identifiers. A population of 1 to 10 million T cells gave rise to roughly 0.5 million cDNA molecules. TCRdb ran MiXCR on the PCR reads and lists one entry per CDR3 protein. Of around 710,000 distinct CDR3 sequences listed, 46% are singletons. The specimen sequenced was blood. The sequence derives from a girl aged 10 to 17 with multiple sclerosis. The chain is built from TRBV27 and TRBJ2-1, with 8 bases aligning to TRBD2. The CDR3, as DNA: TGTGCCAGCAGCCGCCCTATAGCGGGACCTGAAAATGAGCAGTTCTTC. Translation gives CASSRPIAGPENEQFF.